Listed here are 9 T cell receptor beta chains from one sample, sequenced in a study of cytomegalovirus exposure and HLA in healthy donors. TCRdb keeps only in-frame clones here, not all; method: immunoSEQ multiplex PCR. Of more than 70,000 clones listed, around 93% are singletons. The sequencing sample was made of PBMCs. Source of these receptors: a woman younger than 30 in good health and CMV-seronegative.

The rearrangement uses TRBV10-3 and TRBJ1-2, with 7 positions matching TRBD1. The CDR3 spans 16 residues. J gave up 5 bases and V 10 bases, and 19 bases lay outside the gene matches. Germline V CDR1 and CDR2: ENHRY, SYGVKD. The chain's CDR3 is CATRGTDTTSGYGYTF. DNA for the CDR3: TGTGCCACCCGTGGGACAGATACTACATCAGGGTATGGCTACACCTTC.

The V and J genes are TRBV5-6 and TRBJ1-4; maybe TRBD1 (6 bases). The germline V gene encodes CDR1 SGHDT and CDR2 YYEEEE. V lost 6 bases and J 7 bases, leaving 13 bases between the germline ends. The CDR3 length is 13 residues. CDR3 in DNA: TGTGCCAGCACCAGGGGAGATGGTGAAAAACTGTTTTTT. Protein: CASTRGDGEKLFF.

This clone has a single count. The chain couples TRBV7-9 to TRBJ2-7, with 7 bases that match TRBD2. CDR1 SEHNR and CDR2 FQNEAQ come from the germline V gene (reference sequence). The V segment lost 1 base and the J segment 4 bases; nucleotides outside the gene matches: 1. This CDR3 spans 13 amino acids. CDR3 amino acids: CASSLEAGYEQYF. The CDR3 DNA follows: TGTGCCAGCAGCTTAGAAGCGGGATACGAGCAGTACTTC.

The chain combines TRBV4-2 with TRBJ2-7; 7 bases are a match to TRBD2. This CDR3 region has 15 residues. Germline V gene lookup returns CDR1 LGHNA and CDR2 YNFKEQ. Losses at the gene ends were 0 bases for V and 1 base for J; bases not matched to a gene: 3. The CDR3: CASSQDIGGSYEQYF. The CDR3 DNA follows: TGTGCCAGCAGCCAAGATATCGGGGGGTCCTACGAGCAGTACTTC.

The chain combines TRBV5-1 with TRBJ1-1; 9 bases align to TRBD1. The CDR3 length is 13 residues. CDR1 is SGHRS and CDR2 is YFSETQ in the germline V gene. V lost 6 bases, J lost 4 bases, and 4 bases stayed unmatched. CDR3 coding DNA: TGCGCCAGCACCCGACAGGGGGGCACTGAAGCTTTCTTT. Amino acids: CASTRQGGTEAFF.

V usage is TRBV7-9 and J usage is TRBJ1-1, with 7 bases that match TRBD1. Per germline, CDR1 SEHNR and CDR2 FQNEAQ (reference sequence). CDR3 length: 14 residues. Losses at the gene ends were 2 bases for V and 3 bases for J; bases not matched to a gene: 3. CDR3 sequence: CASSLQQGHTEAFF. CDR3 coding DNA: TGTGCCAGCAGCTTACAACAGGGGCACACTGAAGCTTTCTTT.

The gene calls are TRBV29-1 and TRBJ2-5; D gene unclear. The germline gives CDR1 SQVTM, CDR2 ANQGSEA. The CDR3 is 12 amino acids. Deletions cut 0 bases from V and 6 bases from J, with 8 bases between. The CDR3 loop reads CSVEERFQTQYF. The CDR3 DNA reads as TGCAGCGTTGAAGAGAGGTTTCAGACCCAGTACTTC.

The chain employs TRBV19 and TRBJ1-2, with D uncertain. From germline, CDR1 is LNHDA and CDR2 SQIVND (reference sequence). The V gene lost 9 bases and the J gene lost 5 bases, with 13 bases spanning the gap. The CDR3 runs 12 residues. The CDR3 sequence is CASFSVGYGYTF. CDR3 nucleotide sequence: TGTGCCAGCTTCTCGGTTGGTTATGGCTACACCTTC.

The rearrangement links TRBV7-2 to TRBJ2-7, with D tentatively TRBD2 (5 bases). CDR3 length equals 14 residues. Trimming left V 4 bases short and J 5 bases short, with 15 bases between. Germline V CDR1 and CDR2: SGHTA, FQGNSA. The CDR3 region has the DNA TGTGCCAGCAGCTCAACCGGGAAAAAGGACGAGCAGTACTTC. Its translation is CASSSTGKKDEQYF. The whole variable domain, remainder taken from reference TRBV7-2 and TRBJ2-7, is GAGVSQSPSNKVTEKGKDVELRCDPISGHTALYWYRQSLGQGLEFLIYFQGNSAPDKSGLPSDRFSAERTGGSVSTLTIQRTQQEDSAVYLCASSSTGKKDEQYFGPGTRLTVT.